The 28 T cell receptor beta chains below come from one sample, sequenced in a study of blood T cells in healthy people across ages. Next came a second PCR, run for 7 to 11 cycles, which used a sample-barcoded 5' primer along with a J-beta primer mix. TCRdb called the 5' RACE reads again in MiXCR, with one record for every CDR3 protein. The sample holds 1.4 million to 1.5 million distinct CDR3 sequences, around 39% seen once. The sequenced sample consisted of blood. These TCRs come from a young woman in good health.

This clonotype was observed at least ten times. The chain combines TRBV25-1 with TRBJ1-2; no definite D call. Trimming removed 0 bases from V and 7 bases from J, with 6 bases in between. There are 12 residues in the CDR3. The germline V gene has CDR1 MGHDK and CDR2 SYGVNS. The CDR3 DNA is TGTGCCAGCAGTGAATATAGTGGTGGCTACACCTTC. The encoded protein is CASSEYSGGYTF.

This clonotype was counted a single time. This chain uses TRBV6-5 with TRBJ2-4; either TRBD1 or TRBD2 may fit D (5 bases each). The J call may be mistaken, given a closer DNA end match to TRBJ2-7. This CDR3 comprises 13 residues. From germline, CDR1 is MNHEY and CDR2 SVGAGI. In DNA, the CDR3 is TGTGCCAGCACCTTGGGACCAAACTACGAGCAGTACTTC. Its protein is CASTLGPNYEQYF.

The chain links TRBV20-1 to TRBJ1-2, with D possibly TRBD1 on 5 matching bases. V was trimmed by 5 bases and J by 7 bases, leaving 17 bases between them. There are 13 residues in the CDR3. Looked up from germline, CDR1 is DFQATT and CDR2 is SNEGSKA (reference sequence). CDR3 sequence: CSAGGGASFGYTF. The DNA for the CDR3 is TGCAGTGCTGGCGGAGGGGCTTCGTTTGGCTACACCTTC.

This clonotype has just a few counts. The gene calls are TRBV29-1 and TRBJ2-2; D may be TRBD1 (6 bases). The CDR3 is 14 residues long. Germline loops: CDR1 SQVTM, CDR2 ANQGSEA. Trimming took off 3 bases at V and 2 bases at J, with 10 bases between the two ends. CDR3 loop: CSVDGRGNTGELFF. In DNA form, the CDR3 reads TGCAGCGTTGACGGCAGGGGTAACACCGGGGAGCTGTTTTTT.

This chain joins TRBV5-1 and TRBJ2-5; the D is unclear. Looked up from germline, CDR1 is SGHRS and CDR2 is YFSETQ. V gave up 2 bases and J gave up 2 bases, with 7 bases separating them. The CDR3 is made up of 13 amino acids. The CDR3, as DNA: TGCGCCAGCAGCTTCAAACAGCAAGAGACCCAGTACTTC. Its protein is CASSFKQQETQYF.

This chain joins TRBV2 and TRBJ1-5; TRBD1 matches at 9 bases. Germline CDR1 reads SNHLY; CDR2 reads FYNNEI. CDR3 length: 15 residues. DNA for the CDR3: TGTGCGTCGGGGACAGGGTATAGTTTCAATCAGCCCCAGCATTTT. Encoded protein: CASGTGYSFNQPQHF.

The chain combines TRBV11-2 with TRBJ2-1; D unclear. This CDR3 is built from 14 residues. Trimming took 8 bases from V and 8 from J, leaving 19 bases between them. Per germline, CDR1 SGHAT and CDR2 FQNNGV. CDR3 coding DNA: TGTGCCAGCGGCAGGTCCCCGGTAGAGGATGAGCAGTTCTTC. Translated, it gives CASGRSPVEDEQFF.

This clonotype was recorded only once. This sequence joins TRBV7-9 and TRBJ2-1, with no clear D. The DNA end is a closer match to TRBJ2-7, so the J assignment may be wrong. CDR1 and CDR2 (germline): SEHNR, FQNEAQ (reference sequence). CDR3 length: 11 residues. This CDR3 reads CASSSIHEQYF. The CDR3 nucleotides read TGTGCCAGCAGCTCCATCCATGAGCAGTACTTC.

Only a few counts were recorded for this clonotype. The V gene is TRBV27, the J gene TRBJ2-5; D perhaps matches TRBD2 (6 bases). The CDR3 has 11 amino acids. Germline CDR1 is MNHEY and CDR2 is SMNVEV (reference sequence). V lost 7 bases to trimming and J lost 11 bases, with 14 bases between them. The CDR3 spells CASIGGREQYF. The CDR3 DNA reads TGTGCCAGCATTGGAGGGAGAGAGCAGTACTTC.

The V gene is TRBV28, the J gene TRBJ1-5; 9 bases line up with TRBD1. The CDR3 is 17 amino acids. The ends lost 7 bases at V and 2 bases at J; junction bases unmatched: 12. Germline values: CDR1 MDHEN, CDR2 SYDVKM. CDR3 nucleotide sequence: TGTGCCAGCATGGGACAGGGTAGAGAGTCGGGCAATCAGCCCCAGCATTTT. Encoded protein: CASMGQGRESGNQPQHF.

This clonotype was found once. This chain joins TRBV27 and TRBJ1-1, with no clear D. The ends were cut back, 5 bases at V and 4 bases at J, with 5 bases in the middle. The CDR3 length is 11 residues. Germline V gene sequence: CDR1 MNHEY, CDR2 SMNVEV (reference sequence). CDR3 bases: TGTGCCAGCAGTACACGCACTGAAGCTTTCTTT. Protein product: CASSTRTEAFF.

This clonotype was counted between two and nine times. The rearrangement joins TRBV5-1 to TRBJ2-1; a weak D match, TRBD1 (6 bases). This CDR3 has 15 amino acids. V was clipped by 4 bases and J by 2 bases, with 13 bases between them. Looked up from germline, CDR1 is SGHRS and CDR2 is YFSETQ. The CDR3 loop is CASSASGAAYNEQFF. For the CDR3, the DNA is TGCGCCAGCAGCGCCTCAGGGGCCGCCTACAATGAGCAGTTCTTC.

This chain links TRBV4-1 with TRBJ2-3, with 10 bases aligning to TRBD2. The CDR3 runs to 15 residues. Germline CDR1 reads MGHRA; CDR2 reads YSYEKL. V shed 8 bases, J shed 2 bases, and the junction held 7 bases outside the gene matches. The DNA of the CDR3 is TGCGCCAGCGGCTCCCTAGCGGGAGACACAGATACGCAGTATTTT. Translation: CASGSLAGDTDTQYF.

The chain employs TRBV15 and TRBJ2-5; D is unresolved. The DNA end is a closer match to TRBJ2-7, so the J assignment may be wrong. Germline values: CDR1 LNHNV, CDR2 YYDKDF (reference sequence). This CDR3 spans 14 amino acids. CDR3 region: CATSRAGPSSEQYF. The CDR3 DNA is TGTGCCACCAGCAGAGCTGGACCGAGTAGCGAGCAGTACTTC.

The rearrangement links TRBV6-2 or TRBV6-3 to TRBJ2-2, with TRBD2 matching 10 bases. Germline V gene data show CDR1 as MNHEY and CDR2 as SVGEGT. V shed 5 bases and J 5 bases; nucleotides not matched to a gene: 8. The CDR3 has 16 residues. The CDR3 spells CASSLAAAGGTGELFF. In DNA form, the CDR3 reads TGTGCCAGCAGTCTTGCCGCAGCGGGAGGGACCGGGGAGCTGTTTTTT.

This clonotype came up a few times. CDR3: CSGTGTDSYEQYF. The CDR3 nucleotides read TGCAGCGGTACCGGGACAGACTCCTACGAGCAGTACTTC. The rearrangement joins TRBV29-1 to TRBJ2-7; 7 bases fit TRBD1. CDR3 size: 13 residues. Trimming took 7 bases from V and 0 from J; bases not matched to a gene: 6. Germline-derived CDR1 and CDR2 are SQVTM and ANQGSEA.

Here the CDR3 DNA reads TGCGCCAGCAGCTTGGAGGCACCAATCTCCTATAATTCACCCCTCCACTTT. Translation: CASSLEAPISYNSPLHF. The chain combines TRBV5-1 with TRBJ1-6, with D hard to call. V was clipped by 0 bases and J by 0 bases, with 10 bases between them. The CDR3 length is 17 residues. Germline V gene data show CDR1 as SGHRS and CDR2 as YFSETQ.

A remark on this clonotype: At one end the junction does not follow the germline gene, possibly because of a read error. The chain recombines TRBV7-3 with TRBJ2-6; TRBD1 matches at 10 bases. The CDR3 runs to 19 residues. The germline V gene has CDR1 SGHTA and CDR2 FQGTGA. The CDR3, as DNA: TGTGCCAGCAGCTTTTCCGGGACAGGGGTCCCCTCTGGGACCAACGTCCTGACTTTC. This encodes CASSFSGTGVPSGTNVLTF.

The rearrangement uses TRBV12-3 or TRBV12-4 and TRBJ2-3; 16 bases are a match to TRBD2. This CDR3 is built from 21 residues. The trim removed 1 base at V and 2 bases at J, leaving 12 bases unmatched. In DNA form, the CDR3 reads TGTGCCAGCAGTTTAGTGGGGGGACTAGCGGGGGGGCCTAAAATCACAGATACGCAGTATTTT. Translating gives CASSLVGGLAGGPKITDTQYF.

A few counts support this clonotype. The chain couples TRBV4-2 to TRBJ2-1, with D tentatively TRBD1 (6 bases). Germline V CDR1 and CDR2: LGHNA, YNFKEQ. Trimming left V 3 bases short and J 8 bases short, with 8 bases between. There are 12 residues in the CDR3. CDR3 bases: TGTGCCAGCAGCCAGAACAGGGATGAGCAGTTCTTC. Its translation is CASSQNRDEQFF.

This sequence joins TRBV20-1 and TRBJ2-5, with 12 nucleotides matching TRBD2. There are 14 residues in the CDR3. The germline gives CDR1 DFQATT, CDR2 SNEGSKA (reference sequence). Trimming took 5 bases from V and 11 from J; bases not matched to a gene: 12. The CDR3 nucleotides are TGCAGTGCTGGGGGGACTAGCGGGTATAATGAGCAGTACTTC. Translated, it gives CSAGGTSGYNEQYF.

This clonotype was counted between two and nine times. The chain is built from TRBV21-1 and TRBJ2-2; the table's D gene call, TRBD1, was not cross checked with the DNA. TRBV21-1 is a documented pseudogene. The CDR3 spans 15 residues. CDR3 protein: CASSTPGGVTGELFF. CDR3 nucleotides: TGTGCCAGCAGCACTCCTGGGGGCGTCACCGGGGAGCTGTTTTTT.

This clonotype was seen more than once but under ten times. This sequence joins TRBV12-3 or TRBV12-4 and TRBJ2-7, with D perhaps TRBD2 (5 bases). The CDR3 totals 13 residues. Trimming stripped 7 bases from V and 0 bases from J, with 10 bases between. The CDR3 protein is CASTSGFSYEQYF. The CDR3 DNA reads as TGTGCCAGCACCTCGGGGTTCTCCTACGAGCAGTACTTC.

In its sample, this clonotype was seen many times. The chain employs TRBV7-2 and TRBJ2-1; 10 bases line up with TRBD2. The germline gives CDR1 SGHTA, CDR2 FQGNSA. V lost 2 bases to trimming and J lost 0 bases; unmatched junction nucleotides: 10. CDR3 size: 19 residues. CDR3 bases: TGTGCCAGCAGCTTAAGGGCTAGCGGGAGTGCCAGCTCCTACAATGAGCAGTTCTTC. This translates into CASSLRASGSASSYNEQFF.

The gene calls are TRBV10-3 and TRBJ1-1; D gene ambiguous. Germline values: CDR1 ENHRY, CDR2 SYGVKD. Trimming took off 9 bases at V and 11 bases at J, with 16 bases between the two ends. The CDR3 is made up of 11 amino acids. CDR3 sequence: CAIEDGQRAFF. The CDR3 DNA sequence: TGTGCCATAGAGGACGGCCAACGGGCTTTCTTT.

This clonotype was picked up many times. The genes are TRBV29-1 and TRBJ1-4; 9 bases align to TRBD1. Germline lookup yields CDR1 SQVTM and CDR2 ANQGSEA. J lost 7 bases, V lost 6 bases, and 3 bases had no gene match. This CDR3 contains 12 residues. The CDR3 DNA reads as TGCAGCGTCACAGGGGGCGGTGAAAAACTGTTTTTT. It specifies CSVTGGGEKLFF. The variable domain in full, with the rest retrieved from reference TRBV29-1 and TRBJ1-4, is SAVISQKPSRDICQRGTSLTIQCQVDSQVTMMFWYRQQPGQSLTLIATANQGSEATYESGFVIDKFPISRPNLTFSTLTVSNMSPEDSSIYLCSVTGGGEKLFFGSGTQLSVL.

The chain combines TRBV30 with TRBJ1-6, with D possibly matching TRBD1 (5 bases). V lost 2 bases and J lost 7, with 12 bases in between. Germline loops: CDR1 GTSNPN, CDR2 SVGIG (reference sequence). The CDR3 is 14 residues long. The CDR3 sequence: CAWSQGAGNSPLHF. The CDR3 region has the DNA TGTGCCTGGAGTCAGGGTGCTGGAAATTCACCCCTCCACTTT.

This clonotype was counted only a few times. The chain joins TRBV2 to TRBJ2-1; 7 bases map to TRBD2. Losses at the gene ends were 7 bases for V and 4 bases for J; bases not matched to a gene: 4. The CDR3 covers 13 residues. Per the germline V gene, CDR1 is SNHLY and CDR2 is FYNNEI. The CDR3: CASTVGGYNEQFF. DNA for the CDR3: TGTGCCAGCACCGTGGGGGGGTACAATGAGCAGTTCTTC.